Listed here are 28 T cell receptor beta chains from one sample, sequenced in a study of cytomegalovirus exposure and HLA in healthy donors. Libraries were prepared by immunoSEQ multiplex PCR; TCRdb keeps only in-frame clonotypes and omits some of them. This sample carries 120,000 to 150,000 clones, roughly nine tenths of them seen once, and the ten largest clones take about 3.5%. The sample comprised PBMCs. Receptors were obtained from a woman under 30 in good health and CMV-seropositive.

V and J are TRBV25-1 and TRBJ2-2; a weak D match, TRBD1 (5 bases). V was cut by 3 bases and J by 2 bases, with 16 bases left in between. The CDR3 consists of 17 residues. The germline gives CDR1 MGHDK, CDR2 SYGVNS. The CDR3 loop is CASSDPFAGRNTGELFF. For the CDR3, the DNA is TGTGCCAGCAGTGACCCCTTCGCAGGGCGAAACACCGGGGAGCTGTTTTTT. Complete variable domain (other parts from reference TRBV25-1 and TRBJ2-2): EADIYQTPRYLVIGTGKKITLECSQTMGHDKMYWYQQDPGMELHLIHYSYGVNSTEKGDLSSESTVSRIRTEHFPLTLESARPSHTSQYLCASSDPFAGRNTGELFFGEGSRLTVL.

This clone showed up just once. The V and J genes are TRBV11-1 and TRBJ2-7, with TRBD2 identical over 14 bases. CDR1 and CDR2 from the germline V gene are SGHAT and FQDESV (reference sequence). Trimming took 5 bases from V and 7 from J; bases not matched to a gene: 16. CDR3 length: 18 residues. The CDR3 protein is CASSRTGTSGSSLWEQYF. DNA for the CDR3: TGTGCCAGCAGCCGGACCGGGACTAGCGGGAGTTCCCTCTGGGAGCAGTACTTC. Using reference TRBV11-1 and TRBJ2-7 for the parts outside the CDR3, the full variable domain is EAEVAQSPRYKITEKSQAVAFWCDPISGHATLYWYRQILGQGPELLVQFQDESVVDDSQLPKDRFSAERLKGVDSTLKIQPAELGDSAMYLCASSRTGTSGSSLWEQYFGPGTRLTVT.

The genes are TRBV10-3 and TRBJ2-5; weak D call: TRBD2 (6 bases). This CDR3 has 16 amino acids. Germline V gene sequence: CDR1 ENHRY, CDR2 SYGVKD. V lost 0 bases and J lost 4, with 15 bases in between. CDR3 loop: CAISESVGASVETQYF. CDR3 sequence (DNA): TGTGCCATCAGTGAGTCGGTAGGGGCTAGCGTAGAGACCCAGTACTTC.

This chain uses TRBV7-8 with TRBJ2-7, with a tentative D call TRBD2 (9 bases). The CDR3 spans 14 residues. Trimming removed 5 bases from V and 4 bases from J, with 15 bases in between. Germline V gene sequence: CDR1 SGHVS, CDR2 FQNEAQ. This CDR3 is CASSPSGDRYEQYF. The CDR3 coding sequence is TGTGCCAGCAGCCCTAGCGGGGACAGGTACGAGCAGTACTTC.

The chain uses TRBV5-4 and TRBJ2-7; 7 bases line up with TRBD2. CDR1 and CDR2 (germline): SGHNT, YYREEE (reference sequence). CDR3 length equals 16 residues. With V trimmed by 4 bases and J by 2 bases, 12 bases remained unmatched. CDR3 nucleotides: TGTGCCAGCAGCACCGGAGGGGCTAGCGGTACCTACGAGCAGTACTTC. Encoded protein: CASSTGGASGTYEQYF.

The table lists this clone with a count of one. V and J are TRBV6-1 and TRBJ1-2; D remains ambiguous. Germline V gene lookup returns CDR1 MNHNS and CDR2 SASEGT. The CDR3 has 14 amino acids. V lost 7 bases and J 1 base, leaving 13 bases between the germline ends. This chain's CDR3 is CASILREVNYGYTF. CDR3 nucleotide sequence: TGTGCCAGCATTCTGAGGGAAGTTAACTATGGCTACACCTTC.

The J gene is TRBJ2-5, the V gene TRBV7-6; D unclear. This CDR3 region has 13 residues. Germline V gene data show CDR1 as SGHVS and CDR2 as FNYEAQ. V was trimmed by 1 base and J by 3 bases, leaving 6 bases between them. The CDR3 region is CASSLVAEETQYF. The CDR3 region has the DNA TGTGCCAGCAGCTTAGTGGCGGAAGAGACCCAGTACTTC.

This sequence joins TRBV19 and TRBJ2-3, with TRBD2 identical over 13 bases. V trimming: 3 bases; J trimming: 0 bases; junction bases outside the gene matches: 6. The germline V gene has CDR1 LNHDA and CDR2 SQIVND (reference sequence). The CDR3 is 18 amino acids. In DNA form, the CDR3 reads TGTGCCAGTAGTATTCGGACTAGCGGGGGAACTAGCACAGATACGCAGTATTTT. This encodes CASSIRTSGGTSTDTQYF. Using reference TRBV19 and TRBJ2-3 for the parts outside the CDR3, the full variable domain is DGGITQSPKYLFRKEGQNVTLSCEQNLNHDAMYWYRQDPGQGLRLIYYSQIVNDFQKGDIAEGYSVSREKKESFPLTVTSAQKNPTAFYLCASSIRTSGGTSTDTQYFGPGTRLTVL.

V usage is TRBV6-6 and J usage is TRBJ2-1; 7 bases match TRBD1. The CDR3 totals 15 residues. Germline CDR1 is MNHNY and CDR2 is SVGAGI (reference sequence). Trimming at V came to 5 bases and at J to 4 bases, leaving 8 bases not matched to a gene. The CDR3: CASSTTGTDYNEQFF. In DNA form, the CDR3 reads TGTGCCAGCAGTACCACCGGGACAGATTACAATGAGCAGTTCTTC.

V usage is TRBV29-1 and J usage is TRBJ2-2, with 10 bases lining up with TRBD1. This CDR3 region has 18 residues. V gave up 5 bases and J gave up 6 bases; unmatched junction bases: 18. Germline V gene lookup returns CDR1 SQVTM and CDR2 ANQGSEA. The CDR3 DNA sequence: TGCAGCGTTCGACGTCCGGGACAGGGGACCCTAGGGGCCGGGGAGCTGTTTTTT. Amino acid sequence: CSVRRPGQGTLGAGELFF.

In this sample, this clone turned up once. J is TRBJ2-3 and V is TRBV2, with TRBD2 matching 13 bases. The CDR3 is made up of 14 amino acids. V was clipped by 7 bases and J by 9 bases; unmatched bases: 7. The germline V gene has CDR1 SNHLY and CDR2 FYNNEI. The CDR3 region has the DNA TGTGCCAGCATCGACGGGACTAGCGGGATCACGCAGTATTTT. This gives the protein CASIDGTSGITQYF.

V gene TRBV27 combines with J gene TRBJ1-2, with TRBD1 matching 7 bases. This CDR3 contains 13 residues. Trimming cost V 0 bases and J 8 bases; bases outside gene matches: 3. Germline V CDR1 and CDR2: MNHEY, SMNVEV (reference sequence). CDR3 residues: CASSLSAGGGYTF. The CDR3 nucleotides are TGTGCCAGCAGTTTATCGGCAGGGGGAGGCTACACCTTC.

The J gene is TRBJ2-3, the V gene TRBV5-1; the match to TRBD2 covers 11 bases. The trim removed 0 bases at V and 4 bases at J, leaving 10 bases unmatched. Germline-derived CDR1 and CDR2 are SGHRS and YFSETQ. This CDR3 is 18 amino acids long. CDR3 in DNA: TGCGCCAGCAGCTTGGGACTAGCGGGACTAGCTAGGGCAGATACGCAGTATTTT. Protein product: CASSLGLAGLARADTQYF. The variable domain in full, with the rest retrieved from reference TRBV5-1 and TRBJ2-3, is KAGVTQTPRYLIKTRGQQVTLSCSPISGHRSVSWYQQTPGQGLQFLFEYFSETQRNKGNFPGRFSGRQFSNSRSEMNVSTLELGDSALYLCASSLGLAGLARADTQYFGPGTRLTVL.

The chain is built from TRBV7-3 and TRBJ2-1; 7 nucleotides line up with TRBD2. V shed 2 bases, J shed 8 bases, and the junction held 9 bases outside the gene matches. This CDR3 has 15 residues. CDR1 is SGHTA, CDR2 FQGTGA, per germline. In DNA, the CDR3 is TGTGCCAGCAGCTTATACCCCGCGGGAGAGCATGAGCAGTTCTTC. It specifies CASSLYPAGEHEQFF.

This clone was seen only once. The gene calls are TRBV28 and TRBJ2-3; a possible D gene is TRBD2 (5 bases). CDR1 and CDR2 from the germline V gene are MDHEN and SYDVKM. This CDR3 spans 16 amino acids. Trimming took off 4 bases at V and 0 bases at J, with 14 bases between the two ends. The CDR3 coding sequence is TGTGCCAGCAGTTCCCCCTCAGCGGCAAGCACAGATACGCAGTATTTT. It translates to CASSSPSAASTDTQYF.

The CDR3 region has the DNA TGTGCCTGGAAAGACACACATAACTATGGCTACACCTTC. Encoded protein: CAWKDTHNYGYTF. This sequence joins TRBV30 and TRBJ1-2; D gene uncertain. The CDR3 is 13 amino acids. Per the germline V gene, CDR1 is GTSNPN and CDR2 is SVGIG (reference sequence). Trimming shortened V by 4 bases and J by 1 base, and 10 bases separated the two germline ends.

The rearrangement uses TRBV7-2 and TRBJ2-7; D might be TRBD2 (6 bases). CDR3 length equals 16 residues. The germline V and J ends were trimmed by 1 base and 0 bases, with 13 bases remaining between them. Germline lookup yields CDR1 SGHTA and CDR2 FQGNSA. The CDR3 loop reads CASSLGLAWVSYEQYF. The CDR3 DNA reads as TGTGCCAGCAGCTTAGGGCTAGCGTGGGTCTCCTACGAGCAGTACTTC.

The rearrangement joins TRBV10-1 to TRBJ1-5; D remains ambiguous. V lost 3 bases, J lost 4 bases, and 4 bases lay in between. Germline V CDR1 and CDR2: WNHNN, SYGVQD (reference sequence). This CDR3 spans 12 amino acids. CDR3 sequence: CASSDPNQPQHF. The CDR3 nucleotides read TGCGCCAGCAGTGACCCAAATCAGCCCCAGCATTTT.

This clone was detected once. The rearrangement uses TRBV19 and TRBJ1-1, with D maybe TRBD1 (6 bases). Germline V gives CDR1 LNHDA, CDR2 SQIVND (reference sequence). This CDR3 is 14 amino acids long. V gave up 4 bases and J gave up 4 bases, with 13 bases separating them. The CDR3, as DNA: TGTGCCAGTAGTACGGGCACAGGGCCCACTGAAGCTTTCTTT. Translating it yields CASSTGTGPTEAFF.

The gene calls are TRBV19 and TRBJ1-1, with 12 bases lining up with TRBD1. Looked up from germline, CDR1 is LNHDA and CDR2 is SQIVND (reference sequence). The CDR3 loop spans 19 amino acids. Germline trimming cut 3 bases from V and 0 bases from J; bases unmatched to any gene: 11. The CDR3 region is CASSMVGQGAVRLNTEAFF. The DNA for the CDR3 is TGTGCCAGTAGTATGGTGGGACAGGGGGCAGTTCGTTTGAACACTGAAGCTTTCTTT.

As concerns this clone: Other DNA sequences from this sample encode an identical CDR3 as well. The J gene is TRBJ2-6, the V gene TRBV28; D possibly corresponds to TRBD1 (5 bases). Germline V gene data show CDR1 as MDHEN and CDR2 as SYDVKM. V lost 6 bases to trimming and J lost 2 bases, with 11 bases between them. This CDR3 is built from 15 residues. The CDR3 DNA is TGTGCCAGCAGCCGCACAGGTCCTGGGGCCAACGTCCTGACTTTC. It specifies CASSRTGPGANVLTF.

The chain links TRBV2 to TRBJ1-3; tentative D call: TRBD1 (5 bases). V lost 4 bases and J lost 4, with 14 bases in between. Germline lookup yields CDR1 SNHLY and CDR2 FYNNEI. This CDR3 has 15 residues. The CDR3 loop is CASSASPGKGNTIYF. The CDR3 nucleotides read TGTGCCAGCAGTGCTTCCCCAGGGAAAGGAAACACCATATATTTT.

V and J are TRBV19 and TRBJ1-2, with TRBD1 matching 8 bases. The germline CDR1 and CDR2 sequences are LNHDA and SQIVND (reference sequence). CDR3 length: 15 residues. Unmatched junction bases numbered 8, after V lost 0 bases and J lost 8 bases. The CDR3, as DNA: TGTGCCAGTAGTATAGATGTTGGACAGGGCGGGGGCTACACCTTC. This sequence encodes CASSIDVGQGGGYTF.

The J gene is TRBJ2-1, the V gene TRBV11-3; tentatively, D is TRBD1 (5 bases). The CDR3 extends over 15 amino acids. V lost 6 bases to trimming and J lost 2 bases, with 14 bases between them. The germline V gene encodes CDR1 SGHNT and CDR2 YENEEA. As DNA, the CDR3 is TGTGCCAGCAGGGTGTTTGGGGCCACCTACAATGAGCAGTTCTTC. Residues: CASRVFGATYNEQFF.

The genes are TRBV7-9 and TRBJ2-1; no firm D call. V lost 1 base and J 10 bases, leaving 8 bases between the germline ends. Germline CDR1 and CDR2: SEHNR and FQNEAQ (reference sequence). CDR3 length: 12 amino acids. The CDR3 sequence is CASSLEFVEQFF. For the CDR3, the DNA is TGTGCCAGCAGCTTAGAATTTGTAGAGCAGTTCTTC.

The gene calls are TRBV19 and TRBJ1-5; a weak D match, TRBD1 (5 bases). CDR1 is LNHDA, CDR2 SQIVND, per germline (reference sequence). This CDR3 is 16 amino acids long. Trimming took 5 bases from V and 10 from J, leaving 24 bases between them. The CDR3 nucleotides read TGTGCCAGTAGTGTTCGGGCCCTGGGGCAATCAGTCCCCCAGCATTTT. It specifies CASSVRALGQSVPQHF.

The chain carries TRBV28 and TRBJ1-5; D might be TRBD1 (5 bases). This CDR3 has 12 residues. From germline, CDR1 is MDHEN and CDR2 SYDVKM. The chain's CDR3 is CVTRGSNQPQHF. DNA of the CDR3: TGTGTCACAAGGGGTAGCAATCAGCCCCAGCATTTT.

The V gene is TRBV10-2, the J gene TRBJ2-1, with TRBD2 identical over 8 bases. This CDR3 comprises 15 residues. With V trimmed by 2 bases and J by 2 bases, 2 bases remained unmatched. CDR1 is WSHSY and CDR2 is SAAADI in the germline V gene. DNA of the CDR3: TGCGCCAGCAGTGAGAGTAGCGGGACCTACAATGAGCAGTTCTTC. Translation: CASSESSGTYNEQFF.